The rows below give T cell receptor beta chains drawn from one sample of a study of T cell responses to AZD1222 COVID-19 vaccine. This table comes from immunoSEQ multiplex PCR, and its TCRdb copy is limited to in-frame clones, with some not included. The top ten hold 4% to 5.5% of the sample, which has tens of thousands of clones, approximately 86% seen once. This specimen was peripheral blood, taken on day 0 of MenACWY control vaccination. The origin of the receptors is an adult in good health. Each CDR3 is given with its conserved first and last residue. D genes are given only for firm matches. A clone size is listed for some rows: how often the clone was seen (once, few, many), or a class if it is expanded.

TRBV10-3,once,.,TRBJ2-3,TGTGCCATCAGTGGTTATGTTCGGGGAAGGACAGATACGCAGTATTTT,CAISGYVRGRTDTQYF
TRBV5-5,.,.,TRBJ2-2,TGTGCCAGCAGCGCCCACACCGGGGAGCTGTTTTTT,CASSAHTGELFF
TRBV29-1,.,.,TRBJ2-7,TGCAGCGTTGAAGTTGATAGGTACGAGCAGTACTTC,CSVEVDRYEQYF
TRBV7-2,.,.,TRBJ2-2,TGTGCCAGCATGACTCCTTCGAACACCGGGGAGCTGTTTTTT,CASMTPSNTGELFF
TRBV7-2,.,.,TRBJ1-5,TGTGCCAGCAGCTTTTCCCAGAATAGCAATCAGCCCCAGCATTTT,CASSFSQNSNQPQHF
TRBV7-2,.,.,TRBJ1-3,TGTGCCAGCAGCACGAGTAGTAGGGCTGGAAACACCATATATTTT,CASSTSSRAGNTIYF
TRBV19,.,.,TRBJ1-4,TGTGCCAGTAGTATCGGGGGAAATGAAAAACTGTTTTTT,CASSIGGNEKLFF
TRBV6-2/TRBV6-3,.,TRBD1,TRBJ1-2,TGTGCCAGCAGTTACCTCGAATCGGGACAGGCGAACTATGGCTACACCTTC,CASSYLESGQANYGYTF
TRBV24-1,.,.,TRBJ2-1,TGTGCCACCAGTGATTCTATGAGCTCCTACAATGAGCAGTTCTTC,CATSDSMSSYNEQFF
TRBV6-2/TRBV6-3,.,.,TRBJ1-5,TGTGCCAGCAGATACAATAGCAATCAGCCCCAGCATTTT,CASRYNSNQPQHF
TRBV15,few,.,TRBJ2-1,TGTGCCACCAGCAGAGCAGACAGGCGGAAAAGCTCCTACAATGAGCAGTTCTTC,CATSRADRRKSSYNEQFF
TRBV16,.,.,TRBJ1-5,TGTGCCAGCAGCCGAAGTTCAGGGGAAAATCAGCCCCAGCATTTT,CASSRSSGENQPQHF
TRBV11-2,.,.,TRBJ1-4,TGTGCCAGCAGCCGGGACGGACTTGAAAAACTGTTTTTT,CASSRDGLEKLFF
TRBV3-1/TRBV3-2,few,.,TRBJ1-5,TGTGCCAGCAGCCAAGAACATGGGGGCAATCAGCCCCAGCATTTT,CASSQEHGGNQPQHF
TRBV2,.,TRBD1,TRBJ2-1,TGTGCCAGCAGTGGAACAGGGGTATGGAACAATGAGCAGTTCTTC,CASSGTGVWNNEQFF
TRBV7-9,once,TRBD1,TRBJ1-2,TGTGCCAGCAGCGTCAGGGGGGGTTATGGCTACACCTTC,CASSVRGGYGYTF
TRBV18,once,.,TRBJ2-7,TGTGCCAGCTCAAAAGACAGCATGGGCTCCTACGAGCAGTACTTC,CASSKDSMGSYEQYF
TRBV19,.,.,TRBJ1-5,TGTGCCAGTAGTATGTCCAGGTCTCTAGATAGCAATCAGCCCCAGCATTTT,CASSMSRSLDSNQPQHF
TRBV19,.,.,TRBJ2-7,TGTGCCAGTAAAGATCAGGGCGCAAATCTCGAGCAGTACTTC,CASKDQGANLEQYF
TRBV19,.,.,TRBJ1-5,TGTGCCAGTAGTATTAGAGTCCCAGGGCCAAGCAATCAGCCCCAGCATTTT,CASSIRVPGPSNQPQHF
TRBV21-1,.,.,TRBJ2-7,TGTGCCAGCAGCATTTGGTTCCAGGGGGTCTACGAGCAGTACTTC,CASSIWFQGVYEQYF
TRBV14,.,.,TRBJ2-5,TGTGCCAGCAGCCAATTGGGGGCTTTAGGAGAGACCCAGTACTTC,CASSQLGALGETQYF
TRBV4-2,.,TRBD2,TRBJ2-2,TGTGCCAGCAGCCACGTGACTAGCGACACCGGGGAGCTGTTTTTT,CASSHVTSDTGELFF
TRBV7-9,.,TRBD1,TRBJ1-2,TGTGCCAGCAGCGCGACAGGGGTAAATGGCTACACCTTC,CASSATGVNGYTF
TRBV2,once,.,TRBJ2-2,TGTGCCAACCTAATGAACACCGGGGAGCTGTTTTTT,CANLMNTGELFF
TRBV5-6,.,.,TRBJ1-5,TGTGCCAGCAGCTTGCGGGTAGGGGCCAATCAGCCCCAGCATTTT,CASSLRVGANQPQHF
TRBV6-5,.,.,TRBJ1-5,TGTGCCAGCAGTTACTCGGCCAGCAATCAGCCCCAGCATTTT,CASSYSASNQPQHF
TRBV18,once,.,TRBJ1-2,TGTGCCAGCTCGCGCGACAGCTATGGCTACACCTTC,CASSRDSYGYTF
TRBV19,.,TRBD2,TRBJ2-3,TGTGCCAGTAGTCCCCGACTAGCGGGGCCTTGGGGGGATACGCAGTATTTT,CASSPRLAGPWGDTQYF
TRBV12-5,once,TRBD2,TRBJ2-2,TGTGCTAGTGGTTGGACTAGCGGGGGAGCAACCGGGGAGCTGTTTTTT,CASGWTSGGATGELFF
TRBV5-1,.,TRBD1,TRBJ1-5,TGCGCCAGCAGCCCGTCGGGACAGAAAGGGCAGCCCCAGCATTTT,CASSPSGQKGQPQHF